Shown below are 3 T cell receptor beta chains from a single sample sequenced in a study of blood T cell repertoires in COVID-19. Sequencing used immunoSEQ multiplex PCR; TCRdb keeps in-frame clones, though not all of them. Of some 350,000 clones listed, around 86% are singletons. Sequenced input: peripheral blood. Receptors originate from a human donor in a cohort sampled during active COVID-19.

The chain employs TRBV30 and TRBJ2-1; perhaps TRBD1 as D (5 bases). Trimming pared 8 bases from V and 9 bases from J, leaving 14 bases between. CDR1 GTSNPN and CDR2 SVGIG come from the germline V gene (reference sequence). The CDR3 is 11 amino acids. The CDR3 nucleotides are TGTGCCGGCTCACAGGATAGTGAGCAGTTCTTC. Translating gives CAGSQDSEQFF.

In DNA, the CDR3 is TGTGCCAGCAGTTCCGCCACAGGGGGCAAGAATCAGCCCCAGCATTTT. This sequence encodes CASSSATGGKNQPQHF. This chain connects TRBV6-2 or TRBV6-3 to TRBJ1-5; 9 bases are shared with TRBD1. The ends lost 4 bases at V and 4 bases at J; junction bases unmatched: 8. This CDR3 is 16 amino acids long. Looked up from germline, CDR1 is MNHEY and CDR2 is SVGEGT.

CDR3 DNA: TGTGCCAGCAGCCCGTCTACCTACAATGAGCAGTTCTTC. This translates into CASSPSTYNEQFF. The J gene is TRBJ2-1, the V gene TRBV3-1 (or the pseudogene TRBV3-2); D uncertain. The CDR3 has 13 amino acids. The ends were cut back, 4 bases at V and 2 bases at J, with 6 bases in the middle. CDR1 is LGHDT, CDR2 YNNKEL, per germline (reference sequence).